This TCR beta chain was found in a study of blood T cell repertoires in COVID-19. About the research overall: The analysed material was cDNA or gDNA that came from T cells, B-cell-depleted T cells, or PBMCs.

Under the authors' procedure: Amplified reference gene primers provided the basis for estimating nucleated cell counts. The assay was immunoSEQ multiplex PCR, and TCRdb's table has in-frame clones only and misses some. That table furnishes V, J and clone size, whereas the DNA furnished D and trimming. The sample includes some 400,000 clones, approximately 91% of them seen just once. Those enrolled, adults aged roughly 18 to 95 years, came from roughly 23 US areas. Individuals in the exposed group had encountered a COVID-19 case within 2 weeks preceding study entry. V was clipped by 4 bases and J by 9 bases, with 10 bases between them. There are 11 residues in the CDR3. Germline V gene sequence: CDR1 DFQATT, CDR2 SNEGSKA (reference sequence).

The TCR sequence derives from a woman between 35 and 50 years old who had been exposed to COVID-19. The chain has TRBV20-1 and TRBJ2-1, with a tentative D call TRBD2 (6 bases). The sample comprised PBMCs or T cells enriched from blood (not recorded which). DNA for the CDR3: TGCAGTGCTATACTGGGAGGTGAGCAGTTCTTC. Its protein is CSAILGGEQFF.